This T cell receptor beta chain is from a study of T cell responses to AZD1222 COVID-19 vaccine listed by TCRdb under 2021. Background on the whole study: AZD1222 recipients given second doses at about 4 weeks or at about 12 weeks were pooled, since spike-specific TCR depth and breadth were not found to differ between the two schedules. A total of just over 230 trial participants underwent TCR sequencing, of whom around 210 had received two doses of AZD1222 and roughly 26 had received two doses of the MenACWY control vaccine. Enrollment into the trials was organized by age into subgroups of 18-55, 56-69 and 70-plus years, and those subgroups contained roughly 150, 30 and 60 TCR-sequenced participants, respectively. Overall study outcomes, separate from this receptor: Spike-specific TCR breadth and depth rose significantly after two AZD1222 doses compared with day 0 and with MenACWY recipients. The 56-69-year group was small, and its depth increase did not reach significance, likely because of low power. Participants were mostly white British, with more females than males. The authors suggested clonal diversity may have been underestimated. Epitopes outside the regions mutated in the B.1.351 and B.1.1.7 variants were reportedly recognized by nearly half of the unique spike-specific TCRs. Conclusions about previously exposed vaccinees were limited because only a handful of AZD1222 recipients were SARS-CoV-2 seropositive at baseline. Vaccine-associated CD4 TCRs spanned the whole spike protein, with dominant responses in regions 160-218 and 743-854. Because no day 14 peak-response samples were available, the repertoires could be characterized only after the peak T cell response.

The CDR3 covers 13 residues, taking in both the cysteine and the phenylalanine. Only the CDR3 part of the read is kept: 39 bases, read in frame from the first base. Trimming takes 5 bases from V and 4 bases from J, and the germline ends sit 11 bases apart. According to the germline V gene (reference sequence), CDR1 reads SEHNR and CDR2 reads FQNEAQ. Comments on this clone: Its antigen remains undetermined. Base qualities are not provided; no much larger clone lies one nucleotide away.

The meaning of the sample's time point label: baseline before first vaccination. The vaccinee samples were drawn from two UK trials, COV001 and COV002, one of which was a single-blind randomized controlled phase 2/3 trial testing AZD1222 (ChAdOx1 nCoV-19) in healthy adults. For TCRbeta chain sequencing, PBMC samples from trial participants were taken at day 0 and at day 28 after the second dose. The CDR3 regions of human TCRbeta chains were subjected to immunosequencing. The study's own analysis went as follows. Repertoire TCRs were matched against a reference library of SARS-CoV-2-specific TCRs generated with the MIRA antigen-specificity platform. Breadth meant the fraction of unique TCRs that were SARS-CoV-2-associated, whereas depth meant the fraction of total T cells that were SARS-CoV-2-associated. Using the MIRA data, each spike-specific TCR was mapped to the spike region that the TCR reacts to and placed in a CD4 or CD8 class. Log10-transformed breadth and depth values were compared by one-way ANOVA with Sidak's multiple comparisons tests. The table was pulled from immuneACCESS by TCRdb, which kept in-frame rearrangements only. Such tables lose some clones; where checked, under half of the loss comes from unresolved V genes, and the rest has no known cause. D and trimming were read from the DNA, whereas the V and J calls and clone size are those reported in that table. This sample gives some 100,000 clones in total; about 87% of them show up just once. The biggest ten clones account for 2.5% to 4% of the sample.

The source material was peripheral blood, sampled on day 0 of AZD1222 vaccination. The rearranged segments are TRBV7-9 and TRBJ1-2; the D gene is unclear. The source is an adult in good health. This receptor has the CDR3 CASSPTAGYGYTF. The sequence in DNA is TGTGCCAGCAGCCCGACGGCTGGCTATGGCTACACCTTC.